This passage covers 18 T cell receptor beta chains from one sample sequenced in a study of radiotherapy plus CTLA-4 blockade in lung cancer. Generated by immunoSEQ multiplex PCR, the TCRdb table keeps only in-frame clones and is missing some. The sample lists fewer than 50,000 clones, roughly 60% occurring once. Sequences were derived from peripheral blood, sampled from a patient treated with radiotherapy plus ipilimumab. The receptors were gathered from a human donor with non-small cell lung cancer who had a partial response to radiotherapy plus ipilimumab.

This chain connects TRBV6-1 to TRBJ2-2; D is perhaps TRBD2 (5 bases). Germline assignment: CDR1 MNHNS and CDR2 SASEGT. V gave up 3 bases and J gave up 4 bases, with 9 bases separating them. The CDR3 is 14 residues long. The CDR3 protein is CASSDDLATGELFF. The CDR3 DNA reads TGTGCCAGCAGTGACGACCTAGCCACCGGGGAGCTGTTTTTT.

This clone occurred once. This sample also contains other DNA sequences that code for the same CDR3. This chain uses TRBV12-5 with TRBJ1-5; a weak D match, TRBD1 (6 bases). Germline values: CDR1 LGHNT, CDR2 FRNRAP. Trimming left V 1 base short and J 4 bases short, with 8 bases between. This CDR3 is built from 14 residues. CDR3 coding DNA: TGTGCTAGTGGTTTGGGAACAGGGAATCAGCCCCAGCATTTT. As protein: CASGLGTGNQPQHF.

This clone was observed a few times. This sequence joins TRBV5-8 and TRBJ1-5; a possible D gene is TRBD1 (5 bases). V lost 4 bases to trimming and J lost 7 bases, with 24 bases between them. In germline, CDR1 is SGHTS, CDR2 YDEGEE. CDR3 length equals 17 residues. In nucleotides, the CDR3 is TGTGCCAGCAGCCCTGGTTCCTCGGGACTGGTAGGGCAGCCCCAGCATTTT. This gives the protein CASSPGSSGLVGQPQHF.

J is TRBJ2-2 and V is TRBV2, with TRBD2 as a possible D gene (6 bases). CDR3 size: 13 residues. CDR1 SNHLY and CDR2 FYNNEI come from the germline V gene. Trimming removed 3 bases from V and 5 bases from J, with 7 bases in between. CDR3 bases: TGTGCCAGCAGTGAGGAGGGAACCGGGGAGCTGTTTTTT. Its translation is CASSEEGTGELFF.

The gene calls are TRBV6-5 and TRBJ2-7; 7 nucleotides align to TRBD1. The V and J ends lost 0 bases and 4 bases, in that order; junction bases with no gene match: 3. Per the germline V gene, CDR1 is MNHEY and CDR2 is SVGAGI. This CDR3 has 14 amino acids. The CDR3 bases are TGTGCCAGCAGTTACTCGAGACAGGGATACGAGCAGTACTTC. The encoded protein is CASSYSRQGYEQYF.

The chain joins TRBV5-4 to TRBJ1-1, with TRBD1 as a possible D gene (5 bases). V lost 0 bases, J lost 10 bases, and 13 bases lay in between. The CDR3 sequence is 13 residues long. CDR1 is SGHNT, CDR2 YYREEE, per germline (reference sequence). CDR3 sequence reads: CASSLARGTGAFF. Here the CDR3 DNA reads TGTGCCAGCAGCTTGGCCCGCGGGACGGGAGCTTTCTTT.

This chain links TRBV5-4 with TRBJ1-1; no clear D gene. Germline values: CDR1 SGHNT, CDR2 YYREEE (reference sequence). Trimming stripped 0 bases from V and 1 base from J, with 16 bases between. This CDR3 contains 17 residues. The CDR3 coding sequence is TGTGCCAGCAGCTTGGGGGCAGCCAACCTTAGGAACACTGAAGCTTTCTTT. Protein sequence: CASSLGAANLRNTEAFF.

The chain carries TRBV5-3 and TRBJ2-3, with 9 bases aligning to TRBD1. TRBV5-3 carries the ORF label, with uncertain function. The CDR3 sequence is 15 residues long. The V segment lost 2 bases and the J segment 0 bases; nucleotides outside the gene matches: 1. The CDR3 region has the DNA TGTGCCAGAAGCTTCGACAGGGGGAGCACAGATACGCAGTATTTT. Residues: CARSFDRGSTDTQYF.

The J gene is TRBJ1-4, the V gene TRBV5-6, with D unresolved. CDR1 and CDR2 from the germline V gene are SGHDT and YYEEEE. The CDR3 covers 14 residues. The ends were cut back, 4 bases at V and 1 base at J, with 8 bases in the middle. In nucleotides, the CDR3 is TGTGCCAGCAGCCGCTCGGGAACTAATGAAAAACTGTTTTTT. It encodes CASSRSGTNEKLFF.

The rearrangement links TRBV30 to TRBJ2-7; 11 nucleotides agree with TRBD2. This CDR3 has 20 amino acids. Germline V lookup: CDR1 GTSNPN, CDR2 SVGIG (reference sequence). V lost 0 bases and J lost 2; bases outside the gene matches: 18. The CDR3 here is CAWSVLGWVAGGIGTYEQYF. CDR3 DNA sequence: TGTGCCTGGAGTGTACTTGGCTGGGTAGCGGGAGGGATAGGCACCTACGAGCAGTACTTC.

The rearrangement joins TRBV27 to TRBJ2-7; 9 bases are shared with TRBD1. The CDR3 length is 15 residues. V dropped 3 bases and J dropped 5; count of bases not matched to a gene: 8. Germline assignment: CDR1 MNHEY and CDR2 SMNVEV (reference sequence). CDR3 region: CASSFSRGQGNEQYF. Here the CDR3 DNA reads TGTGCCAGCAGTTTCTCTCGAGGACAGGGGAACGAGCAGTACTTC.

The chain uses TRBV25-1 and TRBJ1-6; D unresolved. The CDR3 is 16 residues long. Germline V gives CDR1 MGHDK, CDR2 SYGVNS. Trimming cost V 6 bases and J 10 bases, with 22 bases left between them. This CDR3 is CASRVRTENLRSPLHF. CDR3 sequence (DNA): TGTGCCAGCAGGGTCAGAACAGAGAATCTAAGGTCACCCCTCCACTTT.

This clone was found many times. J is TRBJ2-1 and V is TRBV14; 10 bases are a match to TRBD2. The CDR3 has 15 residues. V lost 4 bases to trimming and J lost 5 bases; unmatched junction nucleotides: 5. Germline V lookup: CDR1 SGHDN, CDR2 FVKESK. Written as DNA, the CDR3 is TGTGCCAGCAGCCCAAGCGGGGGGGCTCACAATGAGCAGTTCTTC. Its protein product is CASSPSGGAHNEQFF.

As regards this clone: Within the sample, other DNA sequences also encode this same CDR3. This sequence joins TRBV27 and TRBJ2-5; a possible D gene is TRBD1 (5 bases). Germline CDR1 and CDR2: MNHEY and SMNVEV (reference sequence). V was cut by 6 bases and J by 10 bases, with 21 bases left in between. CDR3 size: 14 residues. The CDR3 here is CASRALTGARDQYF. The CDR3 coding sequence is TGTGCCAGCAGGGCTCTTACAGGAGCAAGAGACCAGTACTTC.

The chain combines TRBV11-2 with TRBJ2-1; the match to TRBD2 covers 12 bases. The trim removed 4 bases at V and 7 bases at J, leaving 8 bases unmatched. Germline V lookup: CDR1 SGHAT, CDR2 FQNNGV. The CDR3 extends over 16 amino acids. The CDR3 coding sequence is TGTGCCAGCAGCTCGAGACTAGCGGGAGCAGGAAATGAGCAGTTCTTC. It specifies CASSSRLAGAGNEQFF.

The CDR3 DNA is TGTGCCAGCTCATACGGACAGGCCGGCTATGGCTACACCTTC. Translating it yields CASSYGQAGYGYTF. V and J are TRBV18 and TRBJ1-2, with 7 nucleotides matching TRBD1. The CDR3 has 14 residues. The V segment lost 5 bases and the J segment 4 bases; nucleotides outside the gene matches: 7. Germline V CDR1 and CDR2: KGHSH, LQKENI.

This chain uses TRBV2 with TRBJ2-2; D may be TRBD1 (5 bases). The CDR3 consists of 14 residues. Per germline, CDR1 SNHLY and CDR2 FYNNEI. Trimming removed 8 bases at V and 5 bases at J, with 15 bases between. The CDR3 DNA sequence: TGTGCCAGCGCAGGCCAGGGCGGAACCGGGGAGCTGTTTTTT. This translates into CASAGQGGTGELFF.

The chain joins TRBV29-1 to TRBJ2-1; 7 nucleotides agree with TRBD1. Germline V gene data show CDR1 as SQVTM and CDR2 as ANQGSEA. The junction had 6 bases not matched to a gene; V was cut back by 2 bases and J by 8 bases. The CDR3 totals 13 residues. In nucleotides, the CDR3 is TGCAGCGTTGAAAGGGACAGTAGCGATGAGCAGTTCTTC. Translating it yields CSVERDSSDEQFF.